The clone carrying this T cell receptor (beta chain) was counted a few times. This record belongs to a study of blood T cell repertoires in COVID-19. Profiling relied on immunoSEQ multiplex PCR, and the TCRdb table lists in-frame clones only, not all of them. Of 20,000 or so clones in the sample, about four fifths were seen once. Trimming at V came to 6 bases and at J to 3 bases, leaving 10 bases not matched to a gene. The V gene's germline CDR1 is MDHEN and CDR2 SYDVKM. The CDR3 is made up of 16 amino acids. Sample: peripheral blood. The TCR comes from a human donor in a cohort sampled during active COVID-19. V and J are TRBV28 and TRBJ2-2; TRBD1 matches at 7 bases. The CDR3, as DNA: TGTGCCAGCAGCCCCCTCCGGGACAGTCACACCGGGGAGCTGTTTTTT. Amino acids: CASSPLRDSHTGELFF.